Sequencing of this TCR beta chain was carried out in a study of blood T cell repertoires in COVID-19. As for the study in general: The United States, Italy and Spain supplied acute and convalescent COVID-19 samples. Sample material is recorded as cDNA or gDNA derived from T cells, B-cell-depleted T cells, or PBMCs.

Authors' methods: Quantification of nucleated cells was approximated via reference gene primer amplification. Sequencing was performed with immunoSEQ multiplex PCR; in TCRdb, only in-frame clones are kept and a portion is missing. V and J calls and clone size are those listed in that table; D and trimming were worked out from the DNA. The repertoire consists of around 270,000 clones, with roughly 89% occurring once and the leading ten covering 1.5%. Germline values: CDR1 SGHVS, CDR2 FQNEAQ. CDR3 length: 13 amino acids. V gave up 3 bases and J gave up 7 bases, with 10 bases separating them. This sequence originates from a woman aged 40 to 55 who had recovered from COVID-19. The chain uses TRBV7-8 and TRBJ2-1; no definite D call. The sequenced material came from peripheral blood. CDR3 bases: TGTGCCAGCAGCTTTATGATCCGGAATGAGCAGTTCTTC. This sequence encodes CASSFMIRNEQFF.